At least ten counts were recorded for the clone carrying this TCR beta chain. The record originates from a study of T-cell reconstitution after alpha-beta-depleted transplantation in children. A TCRbeta library incorporating unique molecular identifiers was prepared. TCRdb ran MiXCR on the PCR reads and lists one entry per CDR3 protein. This table has some 300,000 distinct CDR3 sequences, 10% appearing once. V lost 2 bases and J lost 5; bases outside the gene matches: 13. Per the germline V gene, CDR1 is SGHAT and CDR2 is FQNNGV. The CDR3 has 19 residues. Sample: PBMCs from the stem cell graft donor, taken from the stem cell graft. The source is a human donor who donated a stem cell graft to a child with acute lymphoblastic leukemia. The chain carries TRBV11-2 and TRBJ2-3; 13 bases align to TRBD2. The CDR3 here is CASSLRLGRTSGSRDTQYF. Here the CDR3 DNA reads TGTGCCAGCAGCTTACGGTTGGGCAGGACTAGCGGGAGTCGAGATACGCAGTATTTT.